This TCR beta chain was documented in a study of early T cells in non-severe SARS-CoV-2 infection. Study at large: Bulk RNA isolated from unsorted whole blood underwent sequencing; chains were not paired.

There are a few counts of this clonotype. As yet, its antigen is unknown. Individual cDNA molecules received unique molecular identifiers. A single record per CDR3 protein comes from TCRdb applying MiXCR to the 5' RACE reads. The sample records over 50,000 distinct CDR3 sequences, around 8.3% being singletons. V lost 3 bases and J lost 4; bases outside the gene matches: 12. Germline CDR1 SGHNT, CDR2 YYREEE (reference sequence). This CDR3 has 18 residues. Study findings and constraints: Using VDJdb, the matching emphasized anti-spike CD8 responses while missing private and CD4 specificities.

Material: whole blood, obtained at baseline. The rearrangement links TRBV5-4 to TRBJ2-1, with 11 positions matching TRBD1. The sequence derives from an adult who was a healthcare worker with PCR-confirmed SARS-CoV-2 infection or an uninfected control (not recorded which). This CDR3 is CASSSPLLGQGVYNEQFF. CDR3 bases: TGTGCCAGCAGCTCACCCTTACTGGGACAGGGGGTATACAATGAGCAGTTCTTC.